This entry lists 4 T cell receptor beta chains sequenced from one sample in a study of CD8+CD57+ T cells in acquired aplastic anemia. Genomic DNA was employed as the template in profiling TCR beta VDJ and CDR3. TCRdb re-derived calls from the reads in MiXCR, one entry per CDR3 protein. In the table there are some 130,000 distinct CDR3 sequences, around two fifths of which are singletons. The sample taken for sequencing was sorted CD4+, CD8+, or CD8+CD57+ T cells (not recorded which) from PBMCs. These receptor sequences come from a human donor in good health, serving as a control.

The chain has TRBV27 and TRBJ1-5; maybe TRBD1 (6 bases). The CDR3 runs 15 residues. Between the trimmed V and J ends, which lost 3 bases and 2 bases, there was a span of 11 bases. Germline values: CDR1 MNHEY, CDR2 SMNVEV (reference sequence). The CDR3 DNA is TGTGCCAGCAGTTTCGAAGGGGGTCGCAATCAGCCCCAGCATTTT. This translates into CASSFEGGRNQPQHF.

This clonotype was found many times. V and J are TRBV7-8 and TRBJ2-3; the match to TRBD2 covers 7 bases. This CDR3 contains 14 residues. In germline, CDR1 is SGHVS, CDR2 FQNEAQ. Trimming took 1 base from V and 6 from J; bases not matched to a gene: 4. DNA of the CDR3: TGTGCCAGCAGCTTAGATGCGGGAGCGGATACGCAGTATTTT. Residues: CASSLDAGADTQYF.

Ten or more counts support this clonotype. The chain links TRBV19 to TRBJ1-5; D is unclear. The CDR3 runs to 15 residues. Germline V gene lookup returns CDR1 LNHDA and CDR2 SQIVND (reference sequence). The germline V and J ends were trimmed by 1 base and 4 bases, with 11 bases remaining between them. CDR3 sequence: CASSIVGGPNQPQHF. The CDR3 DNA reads TGTGCCAGTAGTATAGTAGGTGGGCCAAATCAGCCCCAGCATTTT.

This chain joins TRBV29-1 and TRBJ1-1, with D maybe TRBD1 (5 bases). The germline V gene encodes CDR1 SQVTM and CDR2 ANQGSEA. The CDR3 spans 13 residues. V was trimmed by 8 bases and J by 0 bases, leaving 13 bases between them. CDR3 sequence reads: CSSEQDLNTEAFF. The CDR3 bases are TGCAGCAGTGAACAGGACCTGAACACTGAAGCTTTCTTT.